Following are 15 T cell receptor beta chains from one sample sequenced in a study of molecular identifiers for immune sequencing clone quantification. One entry per CDR3 protein, called by TCRdb with MiXCR from the PCR reads. The sample yields about half a million distinct CDR3 sequences, around a fifth seen once. Sequenced sample: naive CD8+ T cells from blood, with Jurkat cell RNA spiked in. Regarding subset: FACS-sorted CD8+CD4-CCR7+CD45RA+ naive T cells. The receptors come from a human donor in good health. Some libraries in this study had Jurkat cell RNA spiked in.

Concerning this clonotype: At one end, the junction sequence differs from germline, possibly due to a read error. V usage is TRBV12-5 and J usage is TRBJ2-7; possible D gene TRBD1, 6 bases. The CDR3 has 12 amino acids. Germline loops: CDR1 LGHNT, CDR2 FRNRAP. The CDR3 DNA sequence: TGTGCTAGTGGACGGACAGCCTATGAGCAGTACTTC. Translation: CASGRTAYEQYF.

This clonotype was observed a few times. The chain combines TRBV12-3 or TRBV12-4 with TRBJ2-1; TRBD2 agrees at 10 bases. V shed 4 bases and J 8 bases; nucleotides not matched to a gene: 5. This CDR3 is built from 14 residues. In nucleotides, the CDR3 is TGTGCCAGCAGTTCCGGACTAGCGGATCATGAGCAGTTCTTC. As protein: CASSSGLADHEQFF.

For this clonotype: A much more abundant neighbour one base away suggests this may be a read error. The CDR3 ends on some other residue instead of the conserved phenylalanine or tryptophan, so this is likely a read error. V and J are TRBV6-5 and TRBJ2-7; D might be TRBD1 (5 bases). V lost 6 bases, J lost 0 bases, and 12 bases lay in between. Germline values: CDR1 MNHEY, CDR2 SVGAGI. The length of the CDR3 is 14 residues. CDR3 protein: CASRPQGSSYEQYL. CDR3 nucleotides: TGTGCCAGCAGACCCCAGGGCTCCTCCTACGAGCAGTACCTC.

About this clonotype: At one end the junction does not follow the germline gene, possibly because of a read error. CDR3 sequence reads: CACSPGTLRDEQFF. CDR3 DNA sequence: TGTGCCTGCAGCCCGGGGACTCTGAGGGATGAGCAGTTCTTC. V and J are TRBV11-2 and TRBJ2-1, with D possibly matching TRBD2 (6 bases). The CDR3 is made up of 14 amino acids. CDR1 SGHAT and CDR2 FQNNGV come from the germline V gene.

This clonotype has ten or more counts. The J gene is TRBJ1-1, the V gene TRBV6-5; D gene ambiguous. Germline CDR1 is MNHEY and CDR2 is SVGAGI. The CDR3 has 13 residues. V lost 6 bases and J 4 bases, leaving 12 bases between the germline ends. As DNA, the CDR3 is TGTGCCAGCAGGACCCATCTGGGCACTGAAGCTTTCTTT. Translation: CASRTHLGTEAFF.

This clonotype was seen many times. This rearrangement joins TRBV7-2 to TRBJ1-2; D not certain. Germline lookup yields CDR1 SGHTA and CDR2 FQGNSA. The CDR3 has 14 amino acids. Trimming cost V 1 base and J 9 bases, with 15 bases left between them. The CDR3 protein is CASSLDVTTTRYTF. The CDR3 DNA is TGTGCCAGCAGCTTAGATGTCACCACAACTCGCTACACCTTC.

This rearrangement joins TRBV4-3 to TRBJ1-1; D unresolved. This CDR3 has 14 residues. The V gene lost 0 bases and the J gene lost 6 bases, with 11 bases spanning the gap. Looked up from germline, CDR1 is LGHNA and CDR2 is YSLEER. CDR3 in amino acids: CASSQDRARAEAFF. CDR3 sequence (DNA): TGCGCCAGCAGCCAAGATAGGGCTCGCGCTGAAGCTTTCTTT.

This clonotype has a handful of counts. This rearrangement joins TRBV19 to TRBJ2-7; D ambiguous. The CDR3 runs to 16 residues. The V end lost 0 bases, the J end lost 3 bases, and 15 bases lay between the germline ends. Germline V gene data show CDR1 as LNHDA and CDR2 as SQIVND (reference sequence). The CDR3 bases are TGTGCCAGTAGTATAGATCGCCTATTGCGAAACTACGAGCAGTACTTC. As protein: CASSIDRLLRNYEQYF.

This clonotype was counted only a few times. CDR3 in DNA: TGTGCCAGCAGGCCCAGACTAGCGGCCTCCTACGAGCAGTACTTC. As protein: CASRPRLAASYEQYF. The gene calls are TRBV27 and TRBJ2-7; TRBD2 matches 9 bases. V lost 6 bases to trimming and J lost 0 bases; unmatched junction nucleotides: 6. CDR3 length equals 15 residues. CDR1 and CDR2 from the germline V gene are MNHEY and SMNVEV (reference sequence).

The chain combines TRBV7-6 with TRBJ2-1; 12 bases match TRBD2. Trimming cost V 5 bases and J 10 bases; bases outside gene matches: 12. Germline CDR1 and CDR2: SGHVS and FNYEAQ. The CDR3 covers 16 residues. The CDR3 here is CASSPGLAGAGGEQFF. The CDR3 DNA reads TGTGCCAGCAGCCCGGGACTAGCGGGCGCAGGGGGGGAGCAGTTCTTC.

The V and J genes are TRBV27 and TRBJ2-7, with 8 nucleotides matching TRBD1. V gave up 0 bases and J gave up 9 bases; unmatched junction bases: 10. From germline, CDR1 is MNHEY and CDR2 SMNVEV (reference sequence). The CDR3 loop spans 15 amino acids. CDR3 nucleotides: TGTGCCAGCAGTTTATCCGGACAGGGCCCAGGAGGGCAGTACTTC. Translation gives CASSLSGQGPGGQYF.

The V and J genes are TRBV20-1 and TRBJ2-2; 11 bases are a match to TRBD1. Germline lookup yields CDR1 DFQATT and CDR2 SNEGSKA (reference sequence). CDR3 length: 15 residues. Trimming removed 3 bases from V and 5 bases from J; junction bases left unmatched: 5. CDR3 amino acids: CSASPDRGLTGELFF. The CDR3 nucleotides read TGCAGTGCTAGCCCGGACAGGGGGCTAACCGGGGAGCTGTTTTTT.

The chain joins TRBV19 to TRBJ2-7, with 10 nucleotides matching TRBD1. Germline assignment: CDR1 LNHDA and CDR2 SQIVND (reference sequence). V dropped 5 bases and J dropped 7; count of bases not matched to a gene: 8. This CDR3 comprises 14 residues. The CDR3 reads CASSPGQGPWEQYF. As DNA, the CDR3 is TGTGCCAGTAGTCCGGGACAGGGGCCTTGGGAGCAGTACTTC.

This chain uses TRBV6-5 with TRBJ1-3; D may be TRBD1 (5 bases). Trimming removed 6 bases from V and 0 bases from J, with 9 bases in between. CDR1 and CDR2 (germline): MNHEY, SVGAGI. This CDR3 has 14 amino acids. As DNA, the CDR3 is TGTGCCAGCAGCCGGGACCCCTCTGGAAACACCATATATTTT. Translating gives CASSRDPSGNTIYF.

This clonotype was observed at least ten times. V gene TRBV9 combines with J gene TRBJ2-3, with 7 bases lining up with TRBD1. V trimming: 2 bases; J trimming: 5 bases; junction bases outside the gene matches: 11. Germline V gene sequence: CDR1 SGDLS, CDR2 YYNGEE. This CDR3 is built from 16 residues. CDR3 bases: TGTGCCAGCAGCGTCACTACAGGGGACGATTTAGATACGCAGTATTTT. Amino acid sequence: CASSVTTGDDLDTQYF.